This T cell receptor (beta chain) was captured in a study of blood T cell repertoires in COVID-19. Looking at the study overall: Donors in the United States, Italy and Spain gave samples during acute or convalescent COVID-19.

V was shortened by 7 bases and J by 8 bases, with 18 bases between the two germline ends. This CDR3 is 14 amino acids long. Germline-derived CDR1 and CDR2 are MNHEY and SVGAGI. In the original analysis: From reference gene primer amplification, estimates of nucleated cell counts were derived. Profiled with immunoSEQ multiplex PCR; TCRdb holds only in-frame clones, not every one. V and J calls plus clone size are reproduced from that table; the DNA served to infer D and trimming. In the table there are roughly 140,000 clones, 76% of which are singletons. This receptor was taken from a woman of 80 years or more with acute or convalescent COVID-19. The chain has TRBV6-5 and TRBJ2-4, with TRBD1 as a possible D gene (5 bases). The sequenced material came from peripheral blood. CDR3 amino acids: CASIDGARRDIQYF. The CDR3 nucleotides are TGTGCCAGCATAGATGGGGCCCGAAGGGACATTCAGTACTTC.